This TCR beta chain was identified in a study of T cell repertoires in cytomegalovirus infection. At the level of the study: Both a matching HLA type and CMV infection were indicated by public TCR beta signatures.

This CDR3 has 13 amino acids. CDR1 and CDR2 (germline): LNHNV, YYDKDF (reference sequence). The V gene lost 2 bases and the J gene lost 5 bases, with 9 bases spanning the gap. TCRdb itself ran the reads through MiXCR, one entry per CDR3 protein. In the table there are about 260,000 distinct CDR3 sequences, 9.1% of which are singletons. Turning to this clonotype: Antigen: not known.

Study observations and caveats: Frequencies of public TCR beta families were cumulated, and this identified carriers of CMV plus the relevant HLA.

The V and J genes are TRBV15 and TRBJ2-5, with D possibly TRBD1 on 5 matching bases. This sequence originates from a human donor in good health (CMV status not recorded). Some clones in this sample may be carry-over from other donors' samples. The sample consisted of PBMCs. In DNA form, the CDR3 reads TGTGCCACCAGCAGACAGGGTGTGGAGACCCAGTACTTC. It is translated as CATSRQGVETQYF.